The sample holds a few counts of the clone carrying this T cell receptor beta chain. As yet, its antigen is unknown. Germline V CDR1 and CDR2: SEHNR, FQNEAQ (reference sequence). The CDR3 loop spans 13 amino acids. V shed 7 bases and J shed 7 bases, with 16 bases lying between them. Diagnostic conclusions were grounded in clinical symptoms, serum thyroxine, TRAb, thyroid ultrasound and orbital computed tomography. The PBMCs originated from over 9 ml of fresh peripheral blood. The data stem from a study of Graves' ophthalmopathy and Graves' hyperthyroidism. Study results and caveats: Between ophthalmopathy and stable hyperthyroidism, a 13-signature model drew a separation with nearly 90% sensitivity and around 80% specificity.

TCR beta CDR3 regions were amplified from RNA transcripts. First-round RT-PCR relied on HTBI primers, and a second-round multiplex PCR came next. MiXCR, applied by TCRdb to the multiplex PCR reads, yields one record per CDR3 protein. The sample includes almost 750,000 distinct CDR3 sequences, roughly two fifths seen only once; the top ten take 44%. Sequences were obtained from peripheral blood. This TCR was recovered from an adult man with Graves' ophthalmopathy. The rearrangement joins TRBV7-9 to TRBJ1-1; no firm D call. This CDR3 reads CASTLKSGDEAFF. The DNA of the CDR3 is TGTGCCAGCACCCTAAAATCCGGGGATGAAGCTTTCTTT.